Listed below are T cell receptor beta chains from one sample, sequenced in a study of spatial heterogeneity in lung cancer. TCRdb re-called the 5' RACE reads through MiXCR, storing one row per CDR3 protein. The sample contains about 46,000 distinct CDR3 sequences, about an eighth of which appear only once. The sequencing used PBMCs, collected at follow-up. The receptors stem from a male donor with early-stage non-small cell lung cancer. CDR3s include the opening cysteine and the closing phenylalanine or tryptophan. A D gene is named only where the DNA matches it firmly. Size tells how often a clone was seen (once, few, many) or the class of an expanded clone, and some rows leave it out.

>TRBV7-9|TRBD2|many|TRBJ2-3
CASSLRLAGVLTDTQYF
TGTGCCAGCAGCTTACGGCTAGCGGGAGTCTTGACAGATACGCAGTATTTT
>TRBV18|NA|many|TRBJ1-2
CASSIGTEDGYTF
TGTGCCAGCTCAATCGGGACGGAGGATGGCTACACCTTC
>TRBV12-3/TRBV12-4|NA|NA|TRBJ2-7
CASSRGHEYEQYF
TGTGCCAGCAGTCGAGGACACGAGTACGAGCAGTACTTC
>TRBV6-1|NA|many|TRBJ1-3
CASSEGHLHLRSGNTIYF
TGTGCCAGCAGTGAAGGGCATCTCCACCTTCGCTCTGGAAACACCATATATTTT
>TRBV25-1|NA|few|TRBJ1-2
CASSSTGDYGYTF
TGTGCCAGCAGTTCGACAGGTGACTATGGCTACACCTTC
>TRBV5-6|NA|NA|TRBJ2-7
CASSLQGLYEQYF
TGTGCCAGCAGCTTACAGGGTTTATACGAGCAGTACTTC
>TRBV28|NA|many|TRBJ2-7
CASSPGQTYEQYF
TGTGCCAGCAGCCCCGGACAGACCTACGAGCAGTACTTC
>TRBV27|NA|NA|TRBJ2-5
CASSLSWDTQETQYF
TGTGCCAGCAGTTTATCTTGGGACACCCAAGAGACCCAGTACTTC
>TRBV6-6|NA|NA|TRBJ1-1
CASTQGRGTGRGAFF
TGTGCCAGCACCCAGGGAAGGGGGACCGGCAGAGGTGCTTTCTTT
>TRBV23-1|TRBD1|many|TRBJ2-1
CASSPAQNRGLISYNEQFF
TGCGCCAGCAGTCCCGCCCAAAACAGGGGGCTCATCTCCTACAATGAGCAGTTCTTC
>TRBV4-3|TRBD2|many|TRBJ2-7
CASSQGGSGVNPYEQYF
TGCGCCAGCAGCCAAGGAGGTAGCGGGGTTAACCCCTACGAGCAGTACTTC
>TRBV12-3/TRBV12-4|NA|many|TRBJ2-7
CASSRGQTSSYEQYF
TGTGCCAGCAGTCGAGGACAGACGAGCTCCTACGAGCAGTACTTC
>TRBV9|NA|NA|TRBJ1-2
CASSVAGYGYTF
TGTGCCAGCAGCGTAGCGGGCTATGGCTACACCTTC
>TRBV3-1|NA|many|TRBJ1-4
CASSQDSMGNEKLFF
TGTGCCAGCAGCCAAGACTCGATGGGGAATGAAAAACTGTTTTTT
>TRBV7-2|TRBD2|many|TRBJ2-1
CASSLALTGLAGFSYNEQFF
TGTGCCAGCAGCTTAGCCCTCACAGGATTAGCGGGGTTCTCCTACAATGAGCAGTTCTTC
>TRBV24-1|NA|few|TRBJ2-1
CATSDPRDSEQFF
TGTGCCACCAGTGATCCCCGGGATAGTGAGCAGTTCTTC
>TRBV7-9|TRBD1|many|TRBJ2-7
CASSLLVTGGSYEQYF
TGTGCCAGCAGCTTACTCGTGACAGGGGGCTCCTACGAGCAGTACTTC
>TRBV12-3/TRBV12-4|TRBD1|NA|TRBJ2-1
CASTNLNRGQEFF
TGTGCCAGCACCAACCTGAACAGGGGGCAAGAGTTCTTC
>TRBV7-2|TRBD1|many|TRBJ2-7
CASSYRQGTYEQYF
TGTGCCAGCAGCTACCGACAGGGAACCTACGAGCAGTACTTC
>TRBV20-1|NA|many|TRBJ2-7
CSATLGGANAYEQYF
TGCAGTGCAACCCTTGGGGGGGCGAATGCCTACGAGCAGTACTTC
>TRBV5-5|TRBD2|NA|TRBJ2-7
CASSVRTSGYISYEQYF
TGTGCCAGCAGCGTCAGGACTAGCGGGTATATCTCCTACGAGCAGTACTTC
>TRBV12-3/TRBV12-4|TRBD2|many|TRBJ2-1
CASSTGTSGPRAYNEQFF
TGTGCCAGCAGCACCGGGACTAGCGGCCCTAGGGCCTACAATGAGCAGTTCTTC
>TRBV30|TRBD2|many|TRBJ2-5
CACQDGLAGAAVETQYF
TGTGCCTGCCAAGATGGACTAGCGGGAGCCGCTGTGGAGACCCAGTACTTC
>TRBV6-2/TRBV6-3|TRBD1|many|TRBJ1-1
CASSPKGAVSEAFF
TGTGCCAGCAGTCCGAAGGGGGCAGTGTCTGAAGCTTTCTTT
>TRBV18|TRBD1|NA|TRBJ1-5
CASSDRGTNVQPQHF
TGTGCCAGCTCAGACAGGGGAACCAACGTACAGCCCCAGCATTTT
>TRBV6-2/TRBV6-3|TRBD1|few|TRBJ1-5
CASRRQGPHQPQHF
TGTGCCAGCAGGAGACAGGGACCCCATCAGCCCCAGCATTTT
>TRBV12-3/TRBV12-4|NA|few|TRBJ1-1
CASSYRAEAFF
TGTGCCAGCAGTTACCGAGCTGAAGCTTTCTTT
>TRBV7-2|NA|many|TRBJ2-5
CASSLSRGRQETQYF
TGTGCCAGCAGCTTATCGCGGGGACGACAAGAGACCCAGTACTTC
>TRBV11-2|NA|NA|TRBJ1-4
CASSLPRSQTNEKLFF
TGTGCCAGCAGCCTGCCCCGCAGCCAAACAAATGAAAAACTGTTTTTT
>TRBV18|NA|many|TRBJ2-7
CASSPRAGYQGYEQYF
TGTGCCAGCTCACCACGGGCAGGGTACCAGGGCTACGAGCAGTACTTC
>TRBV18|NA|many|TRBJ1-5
CASSADPDQPQHF
TGTGCCAGCTCAGCTGACCCTGATCAGCCCCAGCATTTT
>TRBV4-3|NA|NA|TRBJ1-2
CASSQDLQRQGYTF
TGCGCCAGCAGCCAAGATCTTCAGAGGCAGGGCTACACCTTC
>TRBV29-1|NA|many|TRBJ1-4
CSVGRSTSTNEKLFF
TGCAGCGTCGGACGTTCCACCTCAACTAATGAAAAACTGTTTTTT
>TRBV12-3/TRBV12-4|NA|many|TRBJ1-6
CASTGRIDSPLHF
TGTGCCAGCACGGGCAGGATAGATTCACCCCTCCACTTT
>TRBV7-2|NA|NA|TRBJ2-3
CASGTVTADTQYF
TGTGCCAGCGGGACCGTGACTGCAGATACGCAGTATTTT
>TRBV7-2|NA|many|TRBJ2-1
CASSFSPSYNEQFF
TGTGCCAGCAGCTTCTCACCTTCATACAATGAGCAGTTCTTC
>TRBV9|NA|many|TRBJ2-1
CASSVRGAGRYNEQFF
TGTGCCAGCAGCGTACGTGGAGCGGGCCGGTACAATGAGCAGTTCTTC
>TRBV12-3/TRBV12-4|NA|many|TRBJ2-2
CASKDSYTGELFF
TGTGCCAGCAAAGACTCCTACACCGGGGAGCTGTTTTTT
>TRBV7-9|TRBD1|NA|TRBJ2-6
CASSPDPGTGDGANVLTF
TGTGCCAGCAGCCCTGATCCCGGGACAGGGGACGGGGCCAACGTCCTGACTTTC
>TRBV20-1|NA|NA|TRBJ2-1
CSASTLGRINNEQFF
TGCAGTGCTAGTACACTGGGACGGATTAACAATGAGCAGTTCTTC
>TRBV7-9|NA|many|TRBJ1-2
CASSFSGAEGYTF
TGTGCCAGCAGCTTTTCGGGGGCCGAGGGCTACACCTTC
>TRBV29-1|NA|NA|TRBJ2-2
CSGQLDRNTGELFF
TGCAGCGGACAACTGGACAGAAACACCGGGGAGCTGTTTTTT
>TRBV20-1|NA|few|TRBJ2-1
CSAPDFYGNEQFF
TGCAGTGCCCCGGACTTTTATGGCAATGAGCAGTTCTTC
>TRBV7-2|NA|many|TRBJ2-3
CASSRSARDTDTQYF
TGTGCCAGCTCCCGGTCGGCTAGAGACACAGATACGCAGTATTTT
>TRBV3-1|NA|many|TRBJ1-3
CASSPPGDTIYF
TGTGCCAGCAGCCCCCCTGGAGACACCATATATTTT
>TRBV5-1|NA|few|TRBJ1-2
CASSLLLGYGYTF
TGCGCCAGCAGCTTGTTGCTGGGCTATGGCTACACCTTC
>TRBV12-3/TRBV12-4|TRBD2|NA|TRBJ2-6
CASTSRAGGSGANVLTF
TGTGCCAGCACCTCCCGCGCGGGGGGCTCTGGGGCCAACGTCCTGACTTTC
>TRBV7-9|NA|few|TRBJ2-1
CASSLAEVYNEQFF
TGTGCCAGCAGCTTAGCCGAGGTTTACAATGAGCAGTTCTTC
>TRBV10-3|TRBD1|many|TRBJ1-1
CAISRQGNTEAFF
TGTGCCATCAGTCGACAGGGGAACACTGAAGCTTTCTTT
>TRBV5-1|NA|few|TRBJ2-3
CASSSFGQEGDTQYF
TGCGCCAGCAGCAGTTTCGGACAGGAGGGAGATACGCAGTATTTT
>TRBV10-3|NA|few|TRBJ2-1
CAISEVGEEQFF
TGTGCCATCAGTGAAGTCGGTGAGGAGCAGTTCTTC
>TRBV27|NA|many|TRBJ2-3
CASSLQGHTDTQYF
TGTGCCAGCAGTTTGCAGGGGCACACAGATACGCAGTATTTT